The entry below describes one T cell receptor (beta chain). The CDR3 spans 16 residues. CDR1 ENHRY and CDR2 SYGVKD come from the germline V gene. J lost 6 bases, V lost 6 bases, and 13 bases had no gene match. This entry belongs to a study of blood T cell repertoires in COVID-19. Overall study: PBMCs, B-cell-depleted T cells, or T cells provided the cDNA or gDNA that made up the material.

The protocol was immunoSEQ multiplex PCR, while the TCRdb copy is restricted to in-frame clones and leaves out a portion. The profile shows approximately 56,000 clones, roughly 87% of them singletons. Patients in Seattle were enrolled during active infection, then followed longitudinally. Sequenced input: peripheral blood. V is TRBV10-3 and J is TRBJ2-1; the match to TRBD2 covers 8 bases. The clonotype originates from a woman aged 55-70 years with COVID-19, enrolled during active disease. The CDR3 nucleotides are TGTGCCATCAGCCAACTAGCGACCCGGGGGGGCAATGAGCAGTTCTTC. It yields the protein CAISQLATRGGNEQFF.